This T cell receptor (beta chain) was captured by sequencing in a study of cytomegalovirus exposure and HLA in healthy donors. Study-wide results and caveats: The CMV antigen specificity of three CMV-associated chains was confirmed through in vitro analysis. The investigators catalogued 150 to 200 TCR beta chains as cytomegalovirus-associated.

The count of this clone is one. Its specificity is not known. This CDR3 comprises 14 residues. Trimming cost V 4 bases and J 4 bases, with 10 bases left between them. Germline CDR1 and CDR2: SNHLY and FYNNEI. Assay used: immunoSEQ multiplex PCR; TCRdb lists only in-frame clones, some missing. The table has around 350,000 clones, roughly 88% seen once. Sequences were obtained from PBMCs. This TCR was sampled from a woman between 18 and 29 years old in good health and CMV-seronegative. The V call is TRBV2, the J call TRBJ2-2; TRBD1 might be the D (6 bases). The CDR3 loop is CASSADRTTGELFF. The CDR3 DNA reads as TGTGCCAGCAGTGCAGACAGGACCACCGGGGAGCTGTTTTTT. Drawing the rest from reference TRBV2 and TRBJ2-2, the complete variable domain is EPEVTQTPSHQVTQMGQEVILRCVPISNHLYFYWYRQILGQKVEFLVSFYNNEISEKSEIFDDQFSVERPDGSNFTLKIRSTKLEDSAMYFCASSADRTTGELFFGEGSRLTVL.